This T cell receptor (beta chain) was captured by sequencing in a study of shared clonotypes between healthy human individuals. Study summary: With ages of 18 to 49, the donors were two women and a few men.

Findings and caveats of the study: Among several donors, approximately 5% of naive CD4 clonotypes were found in common.

V was shortened by 6 bases and J by 3 bases, with 6 bases between the two germline ends. This CDR3 contains 11 residues. The germline V gene has CDR1 MDHEN and CDR2 SYDVKM. Clones were read by immunoSEQ multiplex PCR, and TCRdb kept only the in-frame ones, dropping some. The sample comprises more than 2 million clones, just under 95% of which are singletons, and 1.5% to 2% rests with the top ten. CD8 cells regarded as naive lacked CD45RO, were positively chosen for CCR7, and omitted terminally differentiated effector memory CD45RA+ cells. In the case of this clone: Its antigen is not known.

Input material: naive CD8+ T cells from PBMCs. V is TRBV28 and J is TRBJ2-7; D is perhaps TRBD1 (5 bases). The origin of this receptor is a young man in good health. Some clones in this sample may be carry-over from other donors' samples. This CDR3 reads CASRGDYEQYF. CDR3 nucleotides: TGTGCCAGCAGAGGGGACTACGAGCAGTACTTC.